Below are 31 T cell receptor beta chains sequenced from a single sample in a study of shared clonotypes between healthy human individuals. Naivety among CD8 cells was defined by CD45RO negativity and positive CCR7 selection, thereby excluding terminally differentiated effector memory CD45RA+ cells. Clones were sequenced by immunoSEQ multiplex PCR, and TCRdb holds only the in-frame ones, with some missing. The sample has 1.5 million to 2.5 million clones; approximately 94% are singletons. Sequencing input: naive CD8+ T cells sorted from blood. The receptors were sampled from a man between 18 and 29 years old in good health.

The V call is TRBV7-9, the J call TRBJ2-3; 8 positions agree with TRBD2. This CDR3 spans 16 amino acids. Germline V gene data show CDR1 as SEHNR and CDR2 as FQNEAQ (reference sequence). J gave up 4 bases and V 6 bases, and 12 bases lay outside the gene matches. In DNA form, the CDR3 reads TGTGCCAGCAGTTCGGGACTAGGGGGAGGGCCAGATACGCAGTATTTT. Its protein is CASSSGLGGGPDTQYF.

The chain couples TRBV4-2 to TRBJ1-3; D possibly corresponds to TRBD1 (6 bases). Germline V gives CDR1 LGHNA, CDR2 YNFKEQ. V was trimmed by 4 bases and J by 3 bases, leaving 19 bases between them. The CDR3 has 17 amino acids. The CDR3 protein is CASSLSGTIRDGNTIYF. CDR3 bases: TGTGCCAGCAGCCTATCCGGGACAATCAGAGATGGAAACACCATATATTTT.

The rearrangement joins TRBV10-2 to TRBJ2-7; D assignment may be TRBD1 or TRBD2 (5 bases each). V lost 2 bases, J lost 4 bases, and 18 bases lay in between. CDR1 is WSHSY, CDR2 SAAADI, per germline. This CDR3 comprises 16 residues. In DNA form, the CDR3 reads TGCGCCAGCAGTGAGCCCATGAGGGCAGGGTCGTACGAGCAGTACTTC. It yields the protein CASSEPMRAGSYEQYF.

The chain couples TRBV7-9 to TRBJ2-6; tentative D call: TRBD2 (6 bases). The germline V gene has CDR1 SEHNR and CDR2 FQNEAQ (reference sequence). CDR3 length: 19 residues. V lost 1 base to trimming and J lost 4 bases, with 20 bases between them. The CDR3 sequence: CASSLVGGGGATGANVLTF. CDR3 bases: TGTGCCAGCAGCTTAGTGGGTGGAGGAGGGGCAACCGGGGCCAACGTCCTGACTTTC.

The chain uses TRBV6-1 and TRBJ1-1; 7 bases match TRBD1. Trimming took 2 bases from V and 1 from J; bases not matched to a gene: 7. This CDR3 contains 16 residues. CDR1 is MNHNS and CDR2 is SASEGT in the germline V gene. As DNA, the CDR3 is TGTGCCAGCAGTGAATTCTTTCGGGACAGGAACACTGAAGCTTTCTTT. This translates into CASSEFFRDRNTEAFF.

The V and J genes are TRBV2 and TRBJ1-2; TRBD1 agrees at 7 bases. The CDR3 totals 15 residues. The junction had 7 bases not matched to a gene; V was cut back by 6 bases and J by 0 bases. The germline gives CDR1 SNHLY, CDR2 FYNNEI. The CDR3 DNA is TGTGCCAGCAGCGGGGACAGTACGGCTAACTATGGCTACACCTTC. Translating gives CASSGDSTANYGYTF. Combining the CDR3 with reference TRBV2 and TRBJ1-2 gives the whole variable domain EPEVTQTPSHQVTQMGQEVILRCVPISNHLYFYWYRQILGQKVEFLVSFYNNEISEKSEIFDDQFSVERPDGSNFTLKIRSTKLEDSAMYFCASSGDSTANYGYTFGSGTRLTVV.

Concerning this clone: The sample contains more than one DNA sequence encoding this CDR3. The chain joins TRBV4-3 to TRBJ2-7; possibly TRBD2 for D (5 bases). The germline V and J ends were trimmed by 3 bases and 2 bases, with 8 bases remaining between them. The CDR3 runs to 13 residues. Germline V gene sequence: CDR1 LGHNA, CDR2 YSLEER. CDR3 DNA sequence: TGCGCCAGCAGCCAGGACTCTCCCTACGAGCAGTACTTC. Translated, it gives CASSQDSPYEQYF.

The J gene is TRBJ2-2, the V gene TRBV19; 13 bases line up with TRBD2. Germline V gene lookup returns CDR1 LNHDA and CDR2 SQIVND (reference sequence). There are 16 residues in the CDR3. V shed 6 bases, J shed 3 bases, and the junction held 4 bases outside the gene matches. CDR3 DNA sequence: TGTGCCAGTAGCGACGGACTAGCGGGGGACACCGGGGAGCTGTTTTTT. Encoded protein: CASSDGLAGDTGELFF.

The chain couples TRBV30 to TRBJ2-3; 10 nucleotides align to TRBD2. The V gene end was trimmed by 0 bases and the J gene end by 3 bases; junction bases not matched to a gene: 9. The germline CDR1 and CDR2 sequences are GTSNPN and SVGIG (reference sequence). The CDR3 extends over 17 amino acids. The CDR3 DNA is TGTGCCTGGAGTGTTTGGGGGGAGCGGGAGGGTACAGATACGCAGTATTTT. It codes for CAWSVWGEREGTDTQYF.

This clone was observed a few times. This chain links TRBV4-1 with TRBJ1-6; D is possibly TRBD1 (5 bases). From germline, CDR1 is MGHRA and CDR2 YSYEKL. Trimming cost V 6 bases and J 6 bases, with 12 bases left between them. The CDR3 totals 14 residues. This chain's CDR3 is CASSPIGGNSPLHF. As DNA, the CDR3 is TGCGCCAGCAGTCCTATCGGGGGTAATTCACCCCTCCACTTT.

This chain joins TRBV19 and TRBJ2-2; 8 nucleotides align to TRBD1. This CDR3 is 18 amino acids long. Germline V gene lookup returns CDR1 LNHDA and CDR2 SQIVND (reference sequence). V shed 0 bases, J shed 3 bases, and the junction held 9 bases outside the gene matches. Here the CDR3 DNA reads TGTGCCAGTAGTATAGACCATCGACAGGGGCAGTACACCGGGGAGCTGTTTTTT. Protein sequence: CASSIDHRQGQYTGELFF.

The CDR3 sequence is CASSASWGTSGSYEQYF. For the CDR3, the DNA is TGTGCCAGCAGTGCCTCCTGGGGGACTAGCGGGAGTTACGAGCAGTACTTC. The chain couples TRBV27 to TRBJ2-7, with 14 nucleotides matching TRBD2. The ends lost 5 bases at V and 4 bases at J; junction bases unmatched: 10. This CDR3 is 17 amino acids long. Germline V lookup: CDR1 MNHEY, CDR2 SMNVEV (reference sequence).

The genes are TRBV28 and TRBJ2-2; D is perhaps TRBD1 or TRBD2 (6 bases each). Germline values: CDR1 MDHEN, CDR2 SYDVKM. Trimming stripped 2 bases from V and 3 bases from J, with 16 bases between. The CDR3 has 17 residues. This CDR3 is CASSLESGAPDTGELFF. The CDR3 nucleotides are TGTGCCAGCAGTTTAGAGTCGGGGGCGCCGGACACCGGGGAGCTGTTTTTT.

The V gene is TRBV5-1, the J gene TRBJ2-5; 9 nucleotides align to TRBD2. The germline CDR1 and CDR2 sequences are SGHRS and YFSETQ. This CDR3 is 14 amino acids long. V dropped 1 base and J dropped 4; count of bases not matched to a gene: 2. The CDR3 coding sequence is TGCGCCAGCAGCTTGCCTAGCGGGGTAGAGACCCAGTACTTC. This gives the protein CASSLPSGVETQYF. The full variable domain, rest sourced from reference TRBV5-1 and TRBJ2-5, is KAGVTQTPRYLIKTRGQQVTLSCSPISGHRSVSWYQQTPGQGLQFLFEYFSETQRNKGNFPGRFSGRQFSNSRSEMNVSTLELGDSALYLCASSLPSGVETQYFGPGTRLLVL.

The CDR3 sequence: CASSRLAGDRYEQYF. CDR3 in DNA: TGTGCCAGCAGCAGGCTAGCGGGAGACCGCTACGAGCAGTACTTC. The chain carries TRBV7-6 and TRBJ2-7, with TRBD2 matching 10 bases. This CDR3 is 15 amino acids long. Trimming at V came to 5 bases and at J to 3 bases, leaving 7 bases not matched to a gene. From germline, CDR1 is SGHVS and CDR2 FNYEAQ.

Written as DNA, the CDR3 is TGTGCCAGCAGCTTTTTCTCAGATACGCAGTATTTT. Translating it yields CASSFFSDTQYF. The genes are TRBV11-2 and TRBJ2-3; D gene uncertain. Germline V gives CDR1 SGHAT, CDR2 FQNNGV. CDR3 size: 12 residues. V was shortened by 3 bases and J by 4 bases, with 5 bases between the two germline ends.

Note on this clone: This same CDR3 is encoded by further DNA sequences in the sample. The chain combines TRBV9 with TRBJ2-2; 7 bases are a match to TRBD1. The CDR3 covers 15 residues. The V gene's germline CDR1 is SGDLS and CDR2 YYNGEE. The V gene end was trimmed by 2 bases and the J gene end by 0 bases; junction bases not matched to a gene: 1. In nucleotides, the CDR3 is TGTGCCAGCAGCGTTGGGACAGCGAACACCGGGGAGCTGTTTTTT. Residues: CASSVGTANTGELFF.

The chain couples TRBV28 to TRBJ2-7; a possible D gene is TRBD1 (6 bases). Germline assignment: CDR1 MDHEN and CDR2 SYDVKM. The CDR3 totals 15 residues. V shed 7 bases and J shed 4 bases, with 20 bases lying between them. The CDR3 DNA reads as TGTGCCAGCAATGATAGACAGGTTGTTTCTTACGAGCAGTACTTC. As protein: CASNDRQVVSYEQYF.

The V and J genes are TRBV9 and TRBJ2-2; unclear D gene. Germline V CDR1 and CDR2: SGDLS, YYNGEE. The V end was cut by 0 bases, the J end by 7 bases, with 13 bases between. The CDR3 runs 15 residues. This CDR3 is CASSVEGVTVGELFF. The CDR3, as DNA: TGTGCCAGCAGCGTAGAAGGAGTAACGGTCGGGGAGCTGTTTTTT.

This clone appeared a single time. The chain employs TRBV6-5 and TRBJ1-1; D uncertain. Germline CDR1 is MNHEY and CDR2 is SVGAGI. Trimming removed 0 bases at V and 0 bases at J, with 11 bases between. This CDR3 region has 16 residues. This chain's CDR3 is CASSYSQSGLNTEAFF. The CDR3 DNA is TGTGCCAGCAGTTACTCGCAGTCGGGTTTGAACACTGAAGCTTTCTTT.

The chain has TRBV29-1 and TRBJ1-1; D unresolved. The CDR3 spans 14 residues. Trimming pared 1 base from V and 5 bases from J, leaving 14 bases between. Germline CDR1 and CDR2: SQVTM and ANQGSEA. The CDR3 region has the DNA TGCAGCGTTGAAGTGGACGGAGTCGGGACTGAAGCTTTCTTT. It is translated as CSVEVDGVGTEAFF. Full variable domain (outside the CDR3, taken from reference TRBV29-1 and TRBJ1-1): SAVISQKPSRDICQRGTSLTIQCQVDSQVTMMFWYRQQPGQSLTLIATANQGSEATYESGFVIDKFPISRPNLTFSTLTVSNMSPEDSSIYLCSVEVDGVGTEAFFGQGTRLTVV.

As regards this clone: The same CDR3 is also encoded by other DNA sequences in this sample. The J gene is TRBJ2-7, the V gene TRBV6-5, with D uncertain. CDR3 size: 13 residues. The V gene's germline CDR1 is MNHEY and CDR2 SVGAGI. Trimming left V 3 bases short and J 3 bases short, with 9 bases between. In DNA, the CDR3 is TGTGCCAGCAGTTATGAACCGGGCTACGAGCAGTACTTC. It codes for CASSYEPGYEQYF.

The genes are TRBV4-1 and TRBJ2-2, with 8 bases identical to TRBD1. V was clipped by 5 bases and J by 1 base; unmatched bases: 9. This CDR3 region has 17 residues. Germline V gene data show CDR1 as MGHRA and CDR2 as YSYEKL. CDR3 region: CASSSRGQEVNTGELFF. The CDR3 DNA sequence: TGCGCCAGCAGCTCACGGGGACAGGAGGTGAACACCGGGGAGCTGTTTTTT.

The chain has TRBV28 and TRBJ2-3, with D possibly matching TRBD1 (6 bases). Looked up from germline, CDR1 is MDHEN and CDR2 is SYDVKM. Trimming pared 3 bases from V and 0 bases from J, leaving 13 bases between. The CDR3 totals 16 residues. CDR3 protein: CASSFPAQGSTDTQYF. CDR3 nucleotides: TGTGCCAGCAGTTTCCCGGCCCAGGGGAGCACAGATACGCAGTATTTT.

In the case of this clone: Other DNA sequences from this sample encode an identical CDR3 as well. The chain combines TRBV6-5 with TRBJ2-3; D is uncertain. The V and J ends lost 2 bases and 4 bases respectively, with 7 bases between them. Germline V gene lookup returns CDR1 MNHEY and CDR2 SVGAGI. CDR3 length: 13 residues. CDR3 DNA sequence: TGTGCCAGCAGTTACAGGGCCGCAGATACGCAGTATTTT. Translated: CASSYRAADTQYF.

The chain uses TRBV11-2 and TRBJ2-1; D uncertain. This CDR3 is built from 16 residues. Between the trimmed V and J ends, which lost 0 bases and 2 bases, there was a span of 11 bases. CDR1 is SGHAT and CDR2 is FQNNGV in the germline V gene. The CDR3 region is CASSLEGHAAYNEQFF. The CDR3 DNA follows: TGTGCCAGCAGCTTAGAAGGCCACGCGGCCTACAATGAGCAGTTCTTC.

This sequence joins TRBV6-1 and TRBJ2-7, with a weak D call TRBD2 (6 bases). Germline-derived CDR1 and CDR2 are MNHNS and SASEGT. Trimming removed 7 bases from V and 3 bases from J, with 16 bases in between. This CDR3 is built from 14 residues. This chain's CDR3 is CASNTRDSDYEQYF. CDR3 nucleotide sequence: TGTGCCAGCAACACCCGGGACTCCGACTACGAGCAGTACTTC.

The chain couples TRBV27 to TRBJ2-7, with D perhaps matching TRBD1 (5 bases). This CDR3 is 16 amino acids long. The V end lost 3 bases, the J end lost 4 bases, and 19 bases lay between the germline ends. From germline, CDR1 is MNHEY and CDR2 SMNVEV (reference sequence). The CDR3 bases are TGTGCCAGCAGTTTGGAGACTGGGGCAGGGCGGTACGAGCAGTACTTC. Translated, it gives CASSLETGAGRYEQYF.

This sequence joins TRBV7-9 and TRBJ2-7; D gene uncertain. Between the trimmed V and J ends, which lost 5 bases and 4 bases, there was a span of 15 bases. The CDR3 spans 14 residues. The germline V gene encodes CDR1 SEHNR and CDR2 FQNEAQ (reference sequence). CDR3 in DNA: TGTGCCAGCAGCCCGGGCTATCCTTGGTACGAGCAGTACTTC. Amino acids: CASSPGYPWYEQYF.

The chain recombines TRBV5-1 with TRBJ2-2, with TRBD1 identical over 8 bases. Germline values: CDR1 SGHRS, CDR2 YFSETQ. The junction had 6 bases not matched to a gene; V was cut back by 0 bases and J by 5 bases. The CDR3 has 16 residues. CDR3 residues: CASSLAAGGGTGELFF. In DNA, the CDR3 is TGCGCCAGCAGCTTGGCTGCAGGGGGCGGGACCGGGGAGCTGTTTTTT.

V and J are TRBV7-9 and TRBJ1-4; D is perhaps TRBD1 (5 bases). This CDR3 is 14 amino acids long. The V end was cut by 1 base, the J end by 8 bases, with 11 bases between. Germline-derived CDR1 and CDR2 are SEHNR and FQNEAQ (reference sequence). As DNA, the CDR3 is TGTGCCAGCAGCTTAGAGGGGATACGGGAAAAACTGTTTTTT. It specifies CASSLEGIREKLFF.